The clone carrying this T cell receptor delta chain has a count of ten or more. Antigen: not known. TCRdb attributes to this sequence the protein of a much larger clone, which differs from the DNA translation at residue 5; a read error is likely, and the protein displayed is translated from the DNA. The germline gives CDR1 GEAIGNYY, CDR2 EKD. After removal of 3 bases from V and 0 bases from J, the junction contained 15 bases not matched to a gene. The CDR3 consists of 19 residues. The data are from a study of γδ T cells in repeated Plasmodium falciparum infection. Study-wide background: Four controlled malaria infections with P. falciparum NF54 spanned less than 800 days. Sampling occurred at baseline, pre-infection for selected infections, and 21 days post-infection.

Study results and caveats: Vdelta2-negative gammadelta repertoires appeared less diverse and less shared in Malian than Australian children. Donors in Mali lived in a small rural village, largely one ethnic group.

TCRdb re-called the multiplex PCR reads through CATT. The sample lists roughly 90,000 delta-chain clones; almost 1.5% were seen once. Gammadelta T cells were flow-sorted from PBMC into Vgamma9/Vdelta2+ and Vdelta2-negative populations for bulk analysis. This clonotype was obtained from a pool of human donors (malaria-infected and uninfected, not separated). The chain employs TRDV2 and TRDJ1, with 10 positions matching TRDD3. The sample taken for sequencing was gamma-delta T cells from blood. CDR3 sequence (DNA): TGTGCCTGTGACGCCCTGACTGGGGGATCCCGGGGCCACACCGATAAACTCATCTTT. It is translated as CACDALTGGSRGHTDKLIF.